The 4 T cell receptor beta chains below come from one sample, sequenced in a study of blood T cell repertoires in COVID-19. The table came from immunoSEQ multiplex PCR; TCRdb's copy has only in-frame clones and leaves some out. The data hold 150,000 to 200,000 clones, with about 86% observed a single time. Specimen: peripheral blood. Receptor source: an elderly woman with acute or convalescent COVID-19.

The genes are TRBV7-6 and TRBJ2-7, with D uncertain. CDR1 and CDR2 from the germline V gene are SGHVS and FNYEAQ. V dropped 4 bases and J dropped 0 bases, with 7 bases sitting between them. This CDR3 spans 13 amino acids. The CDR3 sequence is CASSSRSSYEQYF. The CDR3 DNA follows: TGTGCCAGCAGCTCGAGGAGCTCCTACGAGCAGTACTTC. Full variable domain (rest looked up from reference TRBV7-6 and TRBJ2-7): GAGVSQSPRYKVTKRGQDVALRCDPISGHVSLYWYRQALGQGPEFLTYFNYEAQQDKSGLPNDRFSAERPEGSISTLTIQRTEQRDSAMYRCASSSRSSYEQYFGPGTRLTVT.

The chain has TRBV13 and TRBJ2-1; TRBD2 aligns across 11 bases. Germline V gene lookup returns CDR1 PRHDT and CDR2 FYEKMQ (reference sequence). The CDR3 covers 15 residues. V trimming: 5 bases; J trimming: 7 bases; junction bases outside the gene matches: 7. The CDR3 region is CASSLEGLAENEQFF. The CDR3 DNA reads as TGTGCCAGCAGCCTCGAGGGACTAGCGGAAAATGAGCAGTTCTTC.

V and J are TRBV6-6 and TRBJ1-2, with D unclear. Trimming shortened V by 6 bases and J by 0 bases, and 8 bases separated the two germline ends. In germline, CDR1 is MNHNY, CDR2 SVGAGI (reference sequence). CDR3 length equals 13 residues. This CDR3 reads CASSRTANYGYTF. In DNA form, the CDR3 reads TGTGCCAGCAGCCGAACTGCTAACTATGGCTACACCTTC.

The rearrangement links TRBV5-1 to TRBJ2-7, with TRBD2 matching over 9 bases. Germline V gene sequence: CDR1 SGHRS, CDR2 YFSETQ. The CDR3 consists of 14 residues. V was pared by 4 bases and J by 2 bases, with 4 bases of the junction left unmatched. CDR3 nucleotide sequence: TGCGCCAGCAGCCGGACTAGCGTGCCCTACGAGCAGTACTTC. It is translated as CASSRTSVPYEQYF.